The 6 T cell receptor beta chains below were found in one sample sequenced in a study of blood T cell repertoires in COVID-19. This table comes from immunoSEQ multiplex PCR, and its TCRdb copy is limited to in-frame clones, with some not included. The sample contains roughly 150,000 clones, roughly 80% of which appear only once. The sequencing sample was made of peripheral blood. The source of these receptors is a man in his 70s with acute or convalescent COVID-19.

DNA for the CDR3: TGTGCCAGCAGCTTGTCGACTAGCGGGAGGGCCGGCCATACGCAGTATTTT. Encoded protein: CASSLSTSGRAGHTQYF. The genes are TRBV7-2 and TRBJ2-3; 14 bases agree with TRBD2. This CDR3 is 17 amino acids long. The germline V gene encodes CDR1 SGHTA and CDR2 FQGNSA. The trim removed 3 bases at V and 7 bases at J, leaving 9 bases unmatched.

The gene calls are TRBV15 and TRBJ2-1, with 11 bases identical to TRBD1. The germline gives CDR1 LNHNV, CDR2 YYDKDF (reference sequence). The V and J ends lost 7 bases and 7 bases, in that order; junction bases with no gene match: 6. CDR3 size: 14 residues. CDR3 sequence: CATIGDRGENEQFF. The DNA for the CDR3 is TGTGCCACCATCGGGGACAGGGGGGAGAATGAGCAGTTCTTC. Complete variable domain (other parts from reference TRBV15 and TRBJ2-1): DAMVIQNPRYQVTQFGKPVTLSCSQTLNHNVMYWYQQKSSQAPKLLFHYYDKDFNNEADTPDNFQSRRPNTSFCFLDIRSPGLGDTAMYLCATIGDRGENEQFFGPGTRLTVL.

V gene TRBV11-2 combines with J gene TRBJ2-3; TRBD2 matches at 8 bases. Germline loops: CDR1 SGHAT, CDR2 FQNNGV. V trimming: 6 bases; J trimming: 2 bases; junction bases outside the gene matches: 7. This CDR3 has 15 residues. CDR3 protein: CASSPDGGATDTQYF. The CDR3 nucleotides read TGTGCCAGCAGTCCCGACGGGGGGGCCACAGATACGCAGTATTTT.

The chain employs TRBV5-5 and TRBJ2-7, with 10 nucleotides matching TRBD2. V trimming: 0 bases; J trimming: 3 bases; junction bases outside the gene matches: 12. Looked up from germline, CDR1 is SGHKS and CDR2 is YYEKEE (reference sequence). The CDR3 has 18 residues. For the CDR3, the DNA is TGTGCCAGCAGCTTGGATGTAGGACTAGCGGCCGGTCTCTACGAGCAGTACTTC. It specifies CASSLDVGLAAGLYEQYF.

This clone appeared once. V usage is TRBV27 and J usage is TRBJ2-3, with D maybe TRBD2 (6 bases). Germline-derived CDR1 and CDR2 are MNHEY and SMNVEV (reference sequence). Trimming cost V 5 bases and J 2 bases, with 14 bases left between them. This CDR3 comprises 15 residues. The chain's CDR3 is CASSGGAGITDTQYF. CDR3 DNA sequence: TGTGCCAGCAGTGGAGGGGCAGGGATCACAGATACGCAGTATTTT.

The V gene is TRBV14, the J gene TRBJ1-2; 7 nucleotides align to TRBD1. J lost 8 bases, V lost 0 bases, and 27 bases had no gene match. This CDR3 comprises 21 residues. The germline V gene encodes CDR1 SGHDN and CDR2 FVKESK. DNA of the CDR3: TGTGCCAGCAGCCAAGACCCTCTCCCTTGGACAGGCGCGGAGGGCTCTGGGGGCTACACCTTC. This gives the protein CASSQDPLPWTGAEGSGGYTF.